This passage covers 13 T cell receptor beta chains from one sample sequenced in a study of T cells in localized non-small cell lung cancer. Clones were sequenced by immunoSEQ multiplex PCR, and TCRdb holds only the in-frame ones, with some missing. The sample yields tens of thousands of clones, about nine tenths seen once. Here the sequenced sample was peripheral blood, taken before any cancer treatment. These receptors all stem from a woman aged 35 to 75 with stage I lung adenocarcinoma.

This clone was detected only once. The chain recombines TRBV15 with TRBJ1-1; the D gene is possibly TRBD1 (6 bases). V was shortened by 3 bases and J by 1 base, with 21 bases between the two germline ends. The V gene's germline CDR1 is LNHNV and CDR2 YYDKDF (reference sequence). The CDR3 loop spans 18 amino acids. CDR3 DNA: TGTGCCACCAGCAGTTCCACAGGGAGGTGGGCGGGGAACACTGAAGCTTTCTTT. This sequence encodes CATSSSTGRWAGNTEAFF.

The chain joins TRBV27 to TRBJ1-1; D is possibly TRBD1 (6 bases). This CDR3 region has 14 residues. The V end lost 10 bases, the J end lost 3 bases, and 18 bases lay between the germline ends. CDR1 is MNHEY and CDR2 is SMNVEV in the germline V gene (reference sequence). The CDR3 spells CATLNRVRDTEAFF. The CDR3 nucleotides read TGTGCCACCCTAAACAGGGTTCGGGACACTGAAGCTTTCTTT.

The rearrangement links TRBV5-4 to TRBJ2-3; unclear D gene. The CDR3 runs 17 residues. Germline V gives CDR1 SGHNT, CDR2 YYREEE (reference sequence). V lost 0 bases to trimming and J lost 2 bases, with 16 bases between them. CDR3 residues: CASSLAGIRTFTDTQYF. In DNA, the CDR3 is TGTGCCAGCAGCTTGGCTGGTATCAGAACTTTCACAGATACGCAGTATTTT.

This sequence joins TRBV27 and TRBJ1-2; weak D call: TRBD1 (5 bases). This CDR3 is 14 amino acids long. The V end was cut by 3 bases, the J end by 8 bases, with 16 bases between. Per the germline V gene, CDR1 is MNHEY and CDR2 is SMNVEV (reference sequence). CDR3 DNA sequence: TGTGCCAGCAGTTTGGGGGACCCCATCTTCGGCTACACCTTC. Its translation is CASSLGDPIFGYTF.

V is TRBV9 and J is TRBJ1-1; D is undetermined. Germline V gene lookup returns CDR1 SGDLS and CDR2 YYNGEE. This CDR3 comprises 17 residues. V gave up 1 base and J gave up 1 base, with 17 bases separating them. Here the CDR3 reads CASSVSGGHVENTEAFF. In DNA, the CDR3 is TGTGCCAGCAGCGTATCGGGAGGGCATGTAGAGAACACTGAAGCTTTCTTT. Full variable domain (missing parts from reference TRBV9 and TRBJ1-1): DSGVTQTPKHLITATGQRVTLRCSPRSGDLSVYWYQQSLDQGLQFLIQYYNGEERAKGNILERFSAQQFPDLHSELNLSSLELGDSALYFCASSVSGGHVENTEAFFGQGTRLTVV.

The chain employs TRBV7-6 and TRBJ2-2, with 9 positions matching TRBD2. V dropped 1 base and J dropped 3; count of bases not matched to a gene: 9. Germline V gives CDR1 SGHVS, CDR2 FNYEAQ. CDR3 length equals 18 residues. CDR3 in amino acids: CASSLVGGGASDTGELFF. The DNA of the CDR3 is TGTGCCAGCAGCTTAGTAGGCGGGGGGGCGTCCGACACCGGGGAGCTGTTTTTT.

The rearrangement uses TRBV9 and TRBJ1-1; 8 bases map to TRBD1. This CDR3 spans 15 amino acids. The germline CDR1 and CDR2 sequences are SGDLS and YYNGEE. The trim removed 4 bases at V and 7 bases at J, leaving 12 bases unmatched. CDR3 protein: CASSPIPSGQDEAFF. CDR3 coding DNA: TGTGCCAGCAGCCCGATCCCTTCGGGACAGGATGAAGCTTTCTTT.

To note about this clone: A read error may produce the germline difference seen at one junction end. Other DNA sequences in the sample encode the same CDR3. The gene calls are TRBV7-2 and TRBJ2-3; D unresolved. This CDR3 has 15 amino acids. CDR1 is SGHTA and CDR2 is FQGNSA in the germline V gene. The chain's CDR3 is CASSLVLPPSDTQYF. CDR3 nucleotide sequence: TGTGCCAGCAGTTTAGTATTACCTCCCTCAGATACGCAGTATTTT.

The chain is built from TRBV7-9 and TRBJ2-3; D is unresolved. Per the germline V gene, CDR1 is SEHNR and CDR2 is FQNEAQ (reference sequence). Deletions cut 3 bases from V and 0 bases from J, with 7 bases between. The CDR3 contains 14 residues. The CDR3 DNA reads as TGTGCCAGCAGCTTCCAGCCTAGCACAGATACGCAGTATTTT. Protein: CASSFQPSTDTQYF.

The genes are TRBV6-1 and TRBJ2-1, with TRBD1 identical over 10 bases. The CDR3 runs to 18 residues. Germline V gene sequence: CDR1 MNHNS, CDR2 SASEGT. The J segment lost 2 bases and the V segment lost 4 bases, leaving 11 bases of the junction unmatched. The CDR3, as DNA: TGTGCCAGCAGTGTCCCCGGAGGGGACAGGGGACCCTACAATGAGCAGTTCTTC. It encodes CASSVPGGDRGPYNEQFF.

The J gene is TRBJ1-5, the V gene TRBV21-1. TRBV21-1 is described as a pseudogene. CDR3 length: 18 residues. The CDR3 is CASSNVRLADEGNQPQHF. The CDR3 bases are TGTGCCAGCAGCAACGTTCGACTCGCTGACGAGGGCAATCAGCCCCAGCATTTT.

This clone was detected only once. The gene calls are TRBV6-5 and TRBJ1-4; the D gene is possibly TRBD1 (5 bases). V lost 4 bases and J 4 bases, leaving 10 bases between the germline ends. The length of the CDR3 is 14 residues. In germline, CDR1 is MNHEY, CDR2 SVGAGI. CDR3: CASSSGGHNEKLFF. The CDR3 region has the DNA TGTGCCAGCAGTTCCGGGGGTCATAATGAAAAACTGTTTTTT.

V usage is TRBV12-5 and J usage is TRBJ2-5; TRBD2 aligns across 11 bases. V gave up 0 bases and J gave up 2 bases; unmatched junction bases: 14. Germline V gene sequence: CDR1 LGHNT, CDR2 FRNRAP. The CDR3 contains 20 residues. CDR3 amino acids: CASGLVHSGGGKTLQETQYF. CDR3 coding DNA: TGTGCTAGTGGTTTGGTACATAGCGGGGGGGGTAAAACCCTTCAAGAGACCCAGTACTTC.